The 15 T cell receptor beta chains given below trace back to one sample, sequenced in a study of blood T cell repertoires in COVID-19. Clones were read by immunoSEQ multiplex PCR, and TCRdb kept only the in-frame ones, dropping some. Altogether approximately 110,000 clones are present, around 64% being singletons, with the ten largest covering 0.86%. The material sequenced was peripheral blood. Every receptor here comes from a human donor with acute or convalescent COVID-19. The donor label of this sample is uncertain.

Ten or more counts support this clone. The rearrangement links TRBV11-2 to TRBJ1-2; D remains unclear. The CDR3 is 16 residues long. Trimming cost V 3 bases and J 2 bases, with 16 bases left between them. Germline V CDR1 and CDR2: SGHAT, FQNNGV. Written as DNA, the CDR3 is TGTGCCAGCAGCTTCCGTGCGGTTTCAAAAAACTATGGCTACACCTTC. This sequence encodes CASSFRAVSKNYGYTF.

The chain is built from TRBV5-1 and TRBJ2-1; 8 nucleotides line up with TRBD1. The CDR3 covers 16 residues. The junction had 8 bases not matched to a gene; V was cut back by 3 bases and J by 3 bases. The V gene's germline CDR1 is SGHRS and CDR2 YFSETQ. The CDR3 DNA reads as TGCGCCAGCAGCTCCGGACAGGGTGGGCTCTACAATGAGCAGTTCTTC. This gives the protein CASSSGQGGLYNEQFF.

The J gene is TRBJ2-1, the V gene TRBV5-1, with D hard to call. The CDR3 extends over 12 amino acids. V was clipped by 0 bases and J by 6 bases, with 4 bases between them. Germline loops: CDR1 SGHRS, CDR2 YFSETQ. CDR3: CASSLALNEQFF. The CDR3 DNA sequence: TGCGCCAGCAGCTTGGCCCTCAATGAGCAGTTCTTC.

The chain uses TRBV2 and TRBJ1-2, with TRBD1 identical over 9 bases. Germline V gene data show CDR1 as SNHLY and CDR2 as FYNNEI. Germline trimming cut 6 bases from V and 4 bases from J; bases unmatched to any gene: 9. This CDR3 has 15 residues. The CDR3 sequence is CASRTGQGRVYGYTF. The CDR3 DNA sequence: TGTGCCAGCAGGACAGGACAGGGGAGGGTCTATGGCTACACCTTC.

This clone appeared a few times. Here the CDR3 DNA reads TGTGCCAGCAGCGTACTACAGGGGTCTGACGCAGATACGCAGTATTTT. Its protein product is CASSVLQGSDADTQYF. The gene calls are TRBV9 and TRBJ2-3, with 7 nucleotides matching TRBD1. Germline CDR1 is SGDLS and CDR2 is YYNGEE. The CDR3 sequence is 16 residues long. Losses at the gene ends were 1 base for V and 4 bases for J; bases not matched to a gene: 9. The full variable domain, completed using reference TRBV9 and TRBJ2-3, is DSGVTQTPKHLITATGQRVTLRCSPRSGDLSVYWYQQSLDQGLQFLIQYYNGEERAKGNILERFSAQQFPDLHSELNLSSLELGDSALYFCASSVLQGSDADTQYFGPGTRLTVL.

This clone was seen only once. The CDR3 protein is CASTWGLDRVIYF. Here the CDR3 DNA reads TGTGCCAGCACCTGGGGCCTCGATAGGGTCATATATTTT. This chain joins TRBV9 and TRBJ1-3, with D possibly being TRBD1 (5 bases). CDR1 is SGDLS, CDR2 YYNGEE, per germline. This CDR3 spans 13 amino acids. Trimming took off 6 bases at V and 12 bases at J, with 19 bases between the two ends.

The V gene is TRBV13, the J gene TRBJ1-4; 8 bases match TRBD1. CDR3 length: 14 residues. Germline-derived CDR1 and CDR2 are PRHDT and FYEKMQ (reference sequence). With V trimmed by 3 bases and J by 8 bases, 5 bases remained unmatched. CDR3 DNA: TGTGCCAGCAGCTTGCGGACAGGGAGGGAAAAACTGTTTTTT. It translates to CASSLRTGREKLFF.

The CDR3 protein is CASSLQGAAGEKLFF. The CDR3 DNA reads TGTGCCAGCAGCCTACAGGGGGCTGCGGGTGAAAAACTGTTTTTT. The chain recombines TRBV7-9 with TRBJ1-4; 9 bases fit TRBD1. After removal of 5 bases from V and 7 bases from J, the junction contained 8 bases not matched to a gene. The CDR3 spans 15 residues. CDR1 is SEHNR, CDR2 FQNEAQ, per germline (reference sequence). Drawing the rest from reference TRBV7-9 and TRBJ1-4, the complete variable domain is DTGVSQNPRHKITKRGQNVTFRCDPISEHNRLYWYRQTLGQGPEFLTYFQNEAQLEKSRLLSDRFSAERPKGSFSTLEIQRTEQGDSAMYLCASSLQGAAGEKLFFGSGTQLSVL.

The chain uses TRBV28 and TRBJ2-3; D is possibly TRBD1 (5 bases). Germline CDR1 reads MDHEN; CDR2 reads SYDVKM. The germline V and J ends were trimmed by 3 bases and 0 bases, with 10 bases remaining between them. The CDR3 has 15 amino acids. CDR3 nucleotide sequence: TGTGCCAGCAGTTTCAGGACACTTAGCACAGATACGCAGTATTTT. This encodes CASSFRTLSTDTQYF. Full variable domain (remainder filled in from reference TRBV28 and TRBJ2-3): DVKVTQSSRYLVKRTGEKVFLECVQDMDHENMFWYRQDPGLGLRLIYFSYDVKMKEKGDIPEGYSVSREKKERFSLILESASTNQTSMYLCASSFRTLSTDTQYFGPGTRLTVL.

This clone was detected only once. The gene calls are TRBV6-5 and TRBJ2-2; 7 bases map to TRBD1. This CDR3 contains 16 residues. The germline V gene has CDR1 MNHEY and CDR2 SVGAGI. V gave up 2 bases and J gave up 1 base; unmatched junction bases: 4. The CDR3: CASSYKGQWNTGELFF. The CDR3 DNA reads TGTGCCAGCAGTTACAAGGGACAGTGGAACACCGGGGAGCTGTTTTTT.

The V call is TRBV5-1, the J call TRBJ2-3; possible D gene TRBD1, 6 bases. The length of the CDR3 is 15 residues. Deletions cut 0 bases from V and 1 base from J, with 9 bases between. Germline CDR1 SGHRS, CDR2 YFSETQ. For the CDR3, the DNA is TGCGCCAGCAGCTTGGGGGGGCTTGGCACAGATACGCAGTATTTT. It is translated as CASSLGGLGTDTQYF.

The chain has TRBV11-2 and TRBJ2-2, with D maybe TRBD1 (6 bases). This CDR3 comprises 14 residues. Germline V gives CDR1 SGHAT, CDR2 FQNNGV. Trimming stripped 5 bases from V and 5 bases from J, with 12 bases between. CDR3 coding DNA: TGTGCCAGCAGCCCTCAGGGGTTTACCGGGGAGCTGTTTTTT. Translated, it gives CASSPQGFTGELFF.

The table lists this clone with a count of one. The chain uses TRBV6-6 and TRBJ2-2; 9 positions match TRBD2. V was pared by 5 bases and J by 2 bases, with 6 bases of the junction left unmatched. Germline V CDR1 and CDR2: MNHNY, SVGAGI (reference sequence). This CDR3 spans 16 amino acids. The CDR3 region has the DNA TGTGCCAGCAGTCGAATAGCGGGGGAAAACACCGGGGAGCTGTTTTTT. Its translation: CASSRIAGENTGELFF.

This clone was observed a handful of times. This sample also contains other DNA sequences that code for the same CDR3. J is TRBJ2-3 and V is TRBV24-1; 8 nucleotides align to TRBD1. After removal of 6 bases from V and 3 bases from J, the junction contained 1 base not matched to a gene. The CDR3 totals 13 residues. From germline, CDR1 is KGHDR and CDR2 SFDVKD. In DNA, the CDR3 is TGTGCCACCAGTAGACAGGGGACAGATACGCAGTATTTT. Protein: CATSRQGTDTQYF.

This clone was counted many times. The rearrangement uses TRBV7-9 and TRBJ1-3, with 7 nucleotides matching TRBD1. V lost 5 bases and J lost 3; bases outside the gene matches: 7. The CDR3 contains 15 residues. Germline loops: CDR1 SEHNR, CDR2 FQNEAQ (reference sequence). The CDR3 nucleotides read TGTGCCAGCAGCCCTTCAGGGGGTGGTGGAAACACCATATATTTT. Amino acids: CASSPSGGGGNTIYF.